The 9 T cell receptor beta chains in this list originate from one sample, sequenced in a study of OX40 agonist ivuxolimab in advanced cancers. Some clones are missing from TCRdb's copy, which holds only in-frame ones; the method was immunoSEQ multiplex PCR. This sample carries 30,000 to 45,000 clones, around 80% of them seen once, and the ten largest clones take roughly 2%. The sample here was CD4+ or CD8+ T cells sorted from blood, taken in a trial of the OX40 agonist ivuxolimab. Source of these receptors: an adult with an advanced solid tumor such as melanoma, head and neck, liver or kidney cancer.

The chain links TRBV18 to TRBJ2-5; D not resolved. Germline CDR1 KGHSH, CDR2 LQKENI. The V and J ends lost 1 base and 5 bases respectively, with 14 bases between them. This CDR3 contains 15 residues. The CDR3 sequence: CASSPQGRAFETQYF. The CDR3 DNA sequence: TGTGCCAGCTCACCACAAGGACGGGCGTTCGAGACCCAGTACTTC.

This rearrangement joins TRBV7-8 to TRBJ1-1, with 9 bases that match TRBD1. CDR3 length: 16 residues. With V trimmed by 4 bases and J by 7 bases, 13 bases remained unmatched. Germline loops: CDR1 SGHVS, CDR2 FQNEAQ. CDR3 coding DNA: TGTGCCAGCAGCTCTATCCGGGACAGGGTTTATGGTGAAGCTTTCTTT. Amino acids: CASSSIRDRVYGEAFF.

The genes are TRBV27 and TRBJ1-3, with D unclear. Germline CDR1 and CDR2: MNHEY and SMNVEV (reference sequence). V was trimmed by 3 bases and J by 4 bases, leaving 7 bases between them. The CDR3 sequence is 13 residues long. CDR3 nucleotide sequence: TGTGCCAGCAGTTTGGGCGGCGGAAACACCATATATTTT. Its protein is CASSLGGGNTIYF.

This chain connects TRBV5-6 to TRBJ2-7, with 9 bases aligning to TRBD2. This CDR3 contains 13 residues. V lost 3 bases to trimming and J lost 5 bases; unmatched junction nucleotides: 3. The germline V gene has CDR1 SGHDT and CDR2 YYEEEE. The CDR3 region has the DNA TGTGCCAGCAGCTGGGCGGGGGGGAACGAGCAGTACTTC. Residues: CASSWAGGNEQYF.

Concerning this clone itself: The junction differs from germline at one of its ends, possibly a read error. The sample carries other DNA sequences with the same CDR3. The chain carries TRBV11-3 and TRBJ2-7, with TRBD2 matching over 7 bases. The CDR3 totals 13 residues. Germline V gene data show CDR1 as SGHNT and CDR2 as YENEEA. The chain's CDR3 is CASSLGGNYEQYF. Here the CDR3 DNA reads TGTGCTAGCAGCTTGGGGGGGAACTACGAGCAGTACTTC.

V and J are TRBV5-1 and TRBJ2-5, with D unresolved. Germline CDR1 is SGHRS and CDR2 is YFSETQ. The CDR3 has 13 residues. V lost 5 bases and J lost 3, with 11 bases in between. In DNA form, the CDR3 reads TGCGCCAGCAGAGTTGGGGTGGAAGAGACCCAGTACTTC. Translated: CASRVGVEETQYF.

The chain carries TRBV14 and TRBJ1-2; D possibly corresponds to TRBD1 (6 bases). Trimming pared 0 bases from V and 5 bases from J, leaving 10 bases between. Germline CDR1 and CDR2: SGHDN and FVKESK. This CDR3 has 14 residues. The CDR3 nucleotides read TGTGCCAGCAGCCAAGATCTAGGGGGGTATGGCTACACCTTC. It specifies CASSQDLGGYGYTF.

V gene TRBV27 combines with J gene TRBJ2-5; D may match TRBD1 or TRBD2 (5 bases each). The germline V gene encodes CDR1 MNHEY and CDR2 SMNVEV (reference sequence). There are 14 residues in the CDR3. Trimming removed 2 bases from V and 9 bases from J, with 16 bases in between. The CDR3 loop reads CASSLIGVGRAQYF. CDR3 in DNA: TGTGCCAGCAGTTTAATCGGGGTGGGGCGCGCCCAGTACTTC.

This clone has just a few counts. The DNA of the CDR3 is TGCGCCAGCAGCTTAGGGACAGGGGGTGAAAAACTGTTTTTT. Translating it yields CASSLGTGGEKLFF. The chain combines TRBV5-1 with TRBJ1-4; 11 bases line up with TRBD1. The CDR3 is made up of 14 amino acids. The V gene's germline CDR1 is SGHRS and CDR2 YFSETQ. V lost 2 bases to trimming and J lost 7 bases; unmatched junction nucleotides: 1.